The rows below give T cell receptor beta chains drawn from one sample of a study of CD8+CD57+ T cells in acquired aplastic anemia. MiXCR, run by TCRdb on the reads, gives a single entry per CDR3 protein. The profile shows 150,000 to 200,000 distinct CDR3 sequences, more than 60% of them singletons. The sequencing input was sorted CD4+, CD8+, or CD8+CD57+ T cells (not recorded which) from PBMCs. The receptors here all came from a human donor with aplastic anemia. Each CDR3 is given without its conserved first and last residue. Fields, in order: CDR3 protein, V gene.

CDR3: SARDRRQGAYGELF
V: TRBV20-1

CDR3: ASSIYSGAPYEQY
V: TRBV19

CDR3: ATRGLAAR
V: TRBV10-3

CDR3: ATQRTQY
V: TRBV24-1

CDR3: AAGGGNRLTEAF
V: TRBV15

CDR3: ASSPRKGSYEQY
V: TRBV12-3/TRBV12-4

CDR3: VSSEGTGHTDTQY
V: TRBV6-1

CDR3: ASSLGAENSPLH
V: TRBV12-3/TRBV12-4

CDR3: ASSIGQGLYNEQF
V: TRBV19

CDR3: AISDGNPKGETQY
V: TRBV10-3

CDR3: ASSSLGSSNTGELF
V: TRBV27